The clone carrying this T cell receptor beta chain occurred once. Terminally differentiated effector memory CD45RA+ cells were excluded from the naive CD8 cells, which were CD45RO-negative and positively selected for CCR7. This sample is part of a study of shared clonotypes between healthy human individuals. The table came from immunoSEQ multiplex PCR; TCRdb's copy has only in-frame clones and leaves some out. The top ten clones hold around 1.8% of a sample with about 2.1 million clones, approximately 92% of them seen once. Sequenced input: naive CD8+ T cells from PBMCs. This TCR came from a man younger than 30 in good health. Some clones in this sample may be carry-over from other donors' samples.

CDR3 protein: CASSVEVRSSETQYF. As DNA, the CDR3 is TGTGCCAGCAGCGTAGAAGTTCGGTCCTCGGAGACCCAGTACTTC. V and J are TRBV9 and TRBJ2-5; D ambiguous. The germline CDR1 and CDR2 sequences are SGDLS and YYNGEE. The CDR3 spans 15 residues. V was clipped by 0 bases and J by 5 bases, with 14 bases between them.